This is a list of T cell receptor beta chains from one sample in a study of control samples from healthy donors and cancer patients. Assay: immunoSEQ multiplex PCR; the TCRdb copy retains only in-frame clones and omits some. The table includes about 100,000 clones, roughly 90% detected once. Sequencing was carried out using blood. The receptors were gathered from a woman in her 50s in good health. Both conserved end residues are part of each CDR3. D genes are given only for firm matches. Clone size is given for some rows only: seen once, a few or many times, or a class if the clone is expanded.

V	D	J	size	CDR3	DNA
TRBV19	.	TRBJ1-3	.	CASTKTDSSGNTIYF	TGTGCCAGTACGAAAACAGACAGCTCTGGAAACACCATATATTTT
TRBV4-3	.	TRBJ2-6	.	CASSQDLYPGANVLTF	TGCGCCAGCAGCCAAGATCTTTATCCTGGGGCCAACGTCCTGACTTTC
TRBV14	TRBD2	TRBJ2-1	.	CASSPHRLRAGVSYNEQFF	TGTGCCAGCAGCCCACACAGGCTAAGAGCGGGAGTGTCCTACAATGAGCAGTTCTTC
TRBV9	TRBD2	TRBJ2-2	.	CASSPHSGRGTGELFF	TGTGCCAGCAGCCCGCACAGCGGGAGGGGAACCGGGGAGCTGTTTTTT
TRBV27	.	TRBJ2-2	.	CASRSPGRRGELFF	TGTGCCAGCAGAAGTCCGGGACGACGAGGGGAGCTGTTTTTT
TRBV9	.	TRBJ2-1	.	CASSVGGDSYNEQFF	TGTGCCAGCAGCGTGGGCGGAGACTCCTACAATGAGCAGTTCTTC
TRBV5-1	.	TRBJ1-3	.	CASSLEGTRAGNTIYF	TGCGCCAGCAGCTTGGAAGGGACAAGGGCTGGAAACACCATATATTTT
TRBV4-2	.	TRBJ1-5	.	CASSRTTSSGTSGNQPQHF	TGTGCCAGCAGCCGGACTACATCTTCCGGGACGTCCGGGAATCAGCCCCAGCATTTT
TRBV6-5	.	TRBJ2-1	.	CASSWGISYNEQFF	TGTGCCAGCAGTTGGGGAATCTCCTACAATGAGCAGTTCTTC
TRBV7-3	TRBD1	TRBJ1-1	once	CASGTAPTTEAFF	TGTGCCAGCGGGACAGCACCAACCACTGAAGCTTTCTTT
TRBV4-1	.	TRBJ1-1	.	CASSGRPEATEAFF	TGCGCCAGCAGCGGACGACCCGAGGCCACTGAAGCTTTCTTT
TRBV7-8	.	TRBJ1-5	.	CASSLQVWAFDQPQHF	TGTGCCAGCAGCTTACAAGTATGGGCGTTCGATCAGCCCCAGCATTTT
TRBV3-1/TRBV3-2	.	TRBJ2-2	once	CASSLFKVAGELFF	TGTGCCAGCAGCCTGTTTAAGGTCGCCGGGGAGCTGTTTTTT
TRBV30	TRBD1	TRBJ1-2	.	CAWTQTGGNYGYTF	TGTGCCTGGACCCAGACAGGGGGGAACTATGGCTACACCTTC
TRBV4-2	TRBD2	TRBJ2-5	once	CASSPYGSGGGQETQYF	TGTGCCAGCAGCCCCTATGGTAGCGGGGGGGGACAAGAGACCCAGTACTTC
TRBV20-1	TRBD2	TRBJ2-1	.	CSARVSGGWLF	TGCAGTGCTAGAGTAAGCGGGGGTTGGCTCTTC
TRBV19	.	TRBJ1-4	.	CASSIRGPGSTNEKLFF	TGTGCCAGTAGTATTAGAGGGCCGGGATCAACTAATGAAAAACTGTTTTTT
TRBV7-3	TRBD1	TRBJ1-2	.	CASSPRDRWGYGYTF	TGTGCCAGCAGCCCTCGGGACAGATGGGGTTATGGCTACACCTTC